This TCR beta chain was sequenced during a study of blood T cell repertoires in COVID-19. In the study overall: The samples span acute and convalescent COVID-19 from the United States, Italy and Spain. Sources were T cells, B-cell-depleted T cells, or PBMCs; the material itself was cDNA or gDNA.

This CDR3 region has 15 residues. Germline CDR1 KGHSH, CDR2 LQKENI. The junction had 6 bases not matched to a gene; V was cut back by 3 bases and J by 8 bases. Per the authors' pipeline: Reference gene primer amplification in the assay estimated nucleated cell counts. Profiling relied on immunoSEQ multiplex PCR, and the TCRdb table lists in-frame clones only, not all of them. That table furnishes V, J and clone size, whereas the DNA furnished D and trimming. There are around 220,000 clones in the sample; around 75% occur only once, and 4% to 5.5% lies in the top ten. The chain is built from TRBV18 and TRBJ1-6, with 8 bases matching TRBD1. The sequence was obtained from a human donor in a cohort sampled during active COVID-19. The source material was peripheral blood. The CDR3 nucleotides read TGTGCCAGCTCACCTCAGACAGGGGAGCATTCACCCCTCCACTTT. It encodes CASSPQTGEHSPLHF.